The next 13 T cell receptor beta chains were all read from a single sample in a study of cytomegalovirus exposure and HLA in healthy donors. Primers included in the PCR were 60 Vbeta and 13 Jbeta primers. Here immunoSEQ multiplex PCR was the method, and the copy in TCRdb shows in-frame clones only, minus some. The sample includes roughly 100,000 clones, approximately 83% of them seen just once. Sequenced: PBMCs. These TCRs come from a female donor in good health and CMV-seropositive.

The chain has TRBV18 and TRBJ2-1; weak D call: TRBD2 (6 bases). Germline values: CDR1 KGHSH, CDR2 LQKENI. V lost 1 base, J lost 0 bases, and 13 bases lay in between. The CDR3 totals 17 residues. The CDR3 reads CASSPLGLSSSYNEQFF. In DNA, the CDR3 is TGTGCCAGCTCACCACTCGGACTATCGAGCTCCTACAATGAGCAGTTCTTC.

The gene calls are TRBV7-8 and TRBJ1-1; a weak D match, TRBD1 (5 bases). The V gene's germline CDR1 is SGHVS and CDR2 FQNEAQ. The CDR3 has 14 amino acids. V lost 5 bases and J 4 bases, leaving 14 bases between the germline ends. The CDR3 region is CASSPKLGGTEAFF. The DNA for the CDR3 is TGTGCCAGCAGCCCCAAGCTGGGGGGCACTGAAGCTTTCTTT.

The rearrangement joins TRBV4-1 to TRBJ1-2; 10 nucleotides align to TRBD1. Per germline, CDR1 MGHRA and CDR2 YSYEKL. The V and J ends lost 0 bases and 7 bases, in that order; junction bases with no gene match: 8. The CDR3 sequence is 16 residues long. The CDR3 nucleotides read TGCGCCAGCAGCCAAGAGGGTCCGACAGGGGGCTGTGGCTACACCTTC. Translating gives CASSQEGPTGGCGYTF.

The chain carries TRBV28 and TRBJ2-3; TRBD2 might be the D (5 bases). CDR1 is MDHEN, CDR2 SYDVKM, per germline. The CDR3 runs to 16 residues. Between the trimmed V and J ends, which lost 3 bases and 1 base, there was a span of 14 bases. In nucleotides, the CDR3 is TGTGCCAGCAGTTTGCCTGGGAGTGGGGGCACAGATACGCAGTATTTT. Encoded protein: CASSLPGSGGTDTQYF.

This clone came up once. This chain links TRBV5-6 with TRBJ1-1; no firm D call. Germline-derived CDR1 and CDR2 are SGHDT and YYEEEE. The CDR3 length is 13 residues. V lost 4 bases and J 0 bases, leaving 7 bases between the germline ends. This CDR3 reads CASSLVVNTEAFF. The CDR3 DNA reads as TGTGCCAGCAGCCTAGTGGTGAACACTGAAGCTTTCTTT.

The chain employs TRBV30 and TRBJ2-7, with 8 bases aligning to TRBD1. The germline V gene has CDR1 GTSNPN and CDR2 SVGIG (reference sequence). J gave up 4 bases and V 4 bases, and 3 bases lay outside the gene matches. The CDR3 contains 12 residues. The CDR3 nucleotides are TGTGCCTGGAAAGGACAGGGATACGAGCAGTACTTC. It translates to CAWKGQGYEQYF.

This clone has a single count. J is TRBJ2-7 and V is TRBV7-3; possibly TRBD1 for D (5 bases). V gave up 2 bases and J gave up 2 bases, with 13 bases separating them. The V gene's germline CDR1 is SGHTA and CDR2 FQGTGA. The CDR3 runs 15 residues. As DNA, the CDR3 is TGTGCCAGCAGCTTAGGGGCAAATCTAGCCTACGAGCAGTACTTC. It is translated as CASSLGANLAYEQYF.

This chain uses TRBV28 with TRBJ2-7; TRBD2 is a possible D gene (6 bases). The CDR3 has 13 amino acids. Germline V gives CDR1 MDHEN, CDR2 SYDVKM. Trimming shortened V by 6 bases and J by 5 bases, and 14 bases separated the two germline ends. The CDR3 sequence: CASSSGVRHEQYF. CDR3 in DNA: TGTGCCAGCAGCTCGGGAGTGCGTCACGAGCAGTACTTC. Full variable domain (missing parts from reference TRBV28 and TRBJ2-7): DVKVTQSSRYLVKRTGEKVFLECVQDMDHENMFWYRQDPGLGLRLIYFSYDVKMKEKGDIPEGYSVSREKKERFSLILESASTNQTSMYLCASSSGVRHEQYFGPGTRLTVT.

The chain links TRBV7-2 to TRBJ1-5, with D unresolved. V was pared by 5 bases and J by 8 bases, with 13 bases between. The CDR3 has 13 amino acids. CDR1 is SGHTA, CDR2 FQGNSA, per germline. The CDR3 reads CASSPRAREPQHF. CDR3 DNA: TGTGCCAGCAGCCCAAGAGCCCGTGAGCCCCAGCATTTT.

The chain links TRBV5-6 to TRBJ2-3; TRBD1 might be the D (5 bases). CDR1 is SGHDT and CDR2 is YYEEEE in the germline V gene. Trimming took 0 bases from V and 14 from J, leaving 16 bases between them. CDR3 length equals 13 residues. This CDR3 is CASSLGDSFFRYF. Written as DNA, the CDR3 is TGTGCCAGCAGCTTGGGAGACAGCTTCTTTCGGTATTTT. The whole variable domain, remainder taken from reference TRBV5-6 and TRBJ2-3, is DAGVTQSPTHLIKTRGQQVTLRCSPKSGHDTVSWYQQALGQGPQFIFQYYEEEERQRGNFPDRFSGHQFPNYSSELNVNALLLGDSALYLCASSLGDSFFRYFGPGTRLTVL.

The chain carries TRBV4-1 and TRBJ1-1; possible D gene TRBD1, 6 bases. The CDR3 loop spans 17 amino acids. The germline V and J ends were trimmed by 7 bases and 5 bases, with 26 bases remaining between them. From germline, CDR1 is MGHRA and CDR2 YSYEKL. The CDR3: CASTHPTTGRRKTEAFF. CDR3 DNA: TGCGCCAGCACCCATCCGACAACAGGGAGAAGAAAGACTGAAGCTTTCTTT.

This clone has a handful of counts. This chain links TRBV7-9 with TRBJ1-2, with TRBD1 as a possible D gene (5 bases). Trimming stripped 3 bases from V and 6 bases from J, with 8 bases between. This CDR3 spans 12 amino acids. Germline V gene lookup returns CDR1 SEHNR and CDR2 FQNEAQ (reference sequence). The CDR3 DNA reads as TGTGCCAGCAGCTTTTCAGGGAATGGCTACACCTTC. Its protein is CASSFSGNGYTF.

The CDR3: CASSLTGGGFSGNTIYF. DNA of the CDR3: TGTGCCAGCAGCTTAACCGGTGGGGGGTTCTCTGGAAACACCATATATTTT. The chain uses TRBV13 and TRBJ1-3; tentative D call: TRBD1 (5 bases). There are 17 residues in the CDR3. With 2 bases removed from V and 0 bases from J, the gap between germline ends came to 14 bases. CDR1 PRHDT and CDR2 FYEKMQ come from the germline V gene (reference sequence).